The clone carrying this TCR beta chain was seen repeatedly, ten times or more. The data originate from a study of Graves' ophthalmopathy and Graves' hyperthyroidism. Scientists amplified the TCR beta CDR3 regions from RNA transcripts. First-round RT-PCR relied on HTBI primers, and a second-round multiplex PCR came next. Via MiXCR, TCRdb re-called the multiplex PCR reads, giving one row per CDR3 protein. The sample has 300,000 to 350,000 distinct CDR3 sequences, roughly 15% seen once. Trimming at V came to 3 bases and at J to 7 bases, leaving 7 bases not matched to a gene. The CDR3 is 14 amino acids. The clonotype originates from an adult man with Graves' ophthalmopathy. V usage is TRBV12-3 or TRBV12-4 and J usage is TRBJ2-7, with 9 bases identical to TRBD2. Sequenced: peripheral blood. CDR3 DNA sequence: TGTGCCAGCAGTTTGAGCGGGGGGCCCCTGGAGCAGTACTTC. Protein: CASSLSGGPLEQYF.